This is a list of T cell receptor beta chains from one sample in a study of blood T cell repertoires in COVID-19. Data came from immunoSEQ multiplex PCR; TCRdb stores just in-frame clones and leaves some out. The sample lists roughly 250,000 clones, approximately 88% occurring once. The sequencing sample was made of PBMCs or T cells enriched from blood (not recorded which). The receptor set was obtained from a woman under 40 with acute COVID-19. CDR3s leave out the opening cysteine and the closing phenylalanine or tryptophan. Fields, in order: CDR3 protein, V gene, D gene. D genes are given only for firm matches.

CDR3: ASSQASLAGEQY
V: TRBV4-1
D: NA

CDR3: ASSPWGTSGDYEQY
V: TRBV6-2/TRBV6-3
D: TRBD2

CDR3: SASVDNHRLTQY
V: TRBV20-1
D: NA

CDR3: ASSYSSSRPNQPQH
V: TRBV6-5
D: NA

CDR3: ASSLWGQGPGELF
V: TRBV7-7
D: TRBD1

CDR3: ASSLDVGTGRTGELF
V: TRBV11-2
D: TRBD1

CDR3: ASSPNEVFWTGGTDTQY
V: TRBV18
D: TRBD1

CDR3: ASSLRDRRNTEAF
V: TRBV14
D: TRBD1

CDR3: ASNLQGENPYGYT
V: TRBV7-9
D: TRBD1

CDR3: ASSTGGSTDTQY
V: TRBV11-3
D: NA

CDR3: ASSAQQGMAF
V: TRBV5-1
D: TRBD1

CDR3: ASSLGTGSQETQY
V: TRBV18
D: TRBD1

CDR3: ASSVQVRGDRSSGANVLT
V: TRBV9
D: TRBD1

CDR3: ASSYPGTGEHEQY
V: TRBV6-5
D: TRBD1

CDR3: ASSFAGVTSGNTIY
V: TRBV28
D: NA

CDR3: ASGTSGRKRYEQY
V: TRBV21-1
D: NA

CDR3: ASSSPTTRVGGYT
V: TRBV7-9
D: NA

CDR3: SVNTGPQETQY
V: TRBV29-1
D: NA

CDR3: ASRGTSGDEQF
V: TRBV5-4
D: TRBD2

CDR3: ASSKDIEVQGANTEAF
V: TRBV21-1
D: NA

CDR3: ASSLRDRYTDTQY
V: TRBV5-1
D: TRBD1

CDR3: ASSDSGYYGYT
V: TRBV10-2
D: NA

CDR3: ASTSGGAFEQF
V: TRBV6-5
D: TRBD2

CDR3: ASSKTAGSTDTQY
V: TRBV19
D: NA

CDR3: ASSAEIMTSGGETQY
V: TRBV7-2
D: TRBD2

CDR3: ASSPDRGHGYT
V: TRBV18
D: TRBD1

CDR3: ASISDRSFTEAF
V: TRBV19
D: TRBD1

CDR3: ASSEYGGSYNEQF
V: TRBV25-1
D: NA

CDR3: ASSLKGGGYNYGYT
V: TRBV21-1
D: NA

CDR3: SASMGAETQY
V: TRBV20-1
D: NA

CDR3: ASSSGTSGAYEQY
V: TRBV5-1
D: TRBD2

CDR3: ASRLQGTNYGYT
V: TRBV27
D: NA

CDR3: ASSLEREGPLH
V: TRBV11-2
D: NA

CDR3: ASSVGTGSKKNSEAF
V: TRBV7-9
D: TRBD1

CDR3: SASLAGGTDTQY
V: TRBV20-1
D: TRBD2

CDR3: ASSYGTGNTIY
V: TRBV6-5
D: NA

CDR3: ASSWEGARTEAF
V: TRBV27
D: NA

CDR3: ASRGGLNTEAF
V: TRBV19
D: TRBD1

CDR3: ASSVMDNYEQY
V: TRBV9
D: NA

CDR3: AWIGGGTEAF
V: TRBV30
D: NA

CDR3: ASSYLGRETQY
V: TRBV7-9
D: TRBD2

CDR3: ASSSQGPYEQY
V: TRBV5-8
D: NA

CDR3: ASSEYPLTGRTF
V: TRBV25-1
D: TRBD1

CDR3: ASSSGTGGSPLH
V: TRBV5-6
D: TRBD1

CDR3: ASSVEGWTEAF
V: TRBV12-3/TRBV12-4
D: NA

CDR3: ASSQDTQPYGTGGLYNEQF
V: TRBV4-1
D: TRBD1

CDR3: ASSFFSPGTGTYEQY
V: TRBV5-1
D: TRBD1

CDR3: ASSSLSGGEEQY
V: TRBV19
D: TRBD2

CDR3: ASSLGQGTSDTQY
V: TRBV7-7
D: TRBD1

CDR3: SASESADRETQY
V: TRBV20-1
D: NA

CDR3: ASSQGNTIY
V: TRBV12-3/TRBV12-4
D: NA

CDR3: AWSVPTGYGYT
V: TRBV30
D: NA

CDR3: ASSDLSAPRHRLMNTEAF
V: TRBV10-1
D: NA

CDR3: ASSVKLGLKRGGYT
V: TRBV2
D: NA

CDR3: ASSIEGTAATNEKLF
V: TRBV19
D: TRBD1